This TCR beta chain came from a study of blood T cell repertoires in COVID-19. About the research overall: T cells, B-cell-depleted T cells, or PBMCs supplied cDNA or gDNA.

The CDR3 totals 16 residues. Under the authors' procedure: Reference gene primer amplification gave nucleated cell count estimates. TCRdb keeps only in-frame clones here, not all; method: immunoSEQ multiplex PCR. The DNA gave D and trimming, while V, J and clone size come from that table. The table lists some 110,000 clones, approximately 88% of them singletons. J is TRBJ2-2 and V is TRBV21-1; the D call TRBD1 from the table was never checked on the DNA. TRBV21-1 corresponds to a pseudogene. Sequenced input: peripheral blood. The sequence was collected from a woman aged 70-85 years with acute or convalescent COVID-19. CDR3 amino acids: CASSKPLDRGPGELFF. The DNA for the CDR3 is TGTGCCAGCAGCAAACCCCTCGACAGGGGCCCCGGGGAGCTGTTTTTT.